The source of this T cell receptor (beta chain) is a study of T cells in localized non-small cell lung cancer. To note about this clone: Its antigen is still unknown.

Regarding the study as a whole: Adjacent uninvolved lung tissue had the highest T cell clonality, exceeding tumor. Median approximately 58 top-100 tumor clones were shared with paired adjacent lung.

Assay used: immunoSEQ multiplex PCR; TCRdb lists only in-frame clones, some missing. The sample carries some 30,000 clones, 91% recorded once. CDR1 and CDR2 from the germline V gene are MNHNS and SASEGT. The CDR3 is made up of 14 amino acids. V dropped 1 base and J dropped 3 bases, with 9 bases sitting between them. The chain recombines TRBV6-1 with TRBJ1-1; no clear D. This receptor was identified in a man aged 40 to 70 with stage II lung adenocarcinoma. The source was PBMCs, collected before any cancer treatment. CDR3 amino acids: CASSEVMRDTEAFF. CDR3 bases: TGTGCCAGCAGTGAAGTAATGAGGGACACTGAAGCTTTCTTT.